The next 27 T cell receptor beta chains were all read from a single sample in a study of immune evolution from preneoplasia to lung adenocarcinoma. The protocol was immunoSEQ multiplex PCR, while the TCRdb copy is restricted to in-frame clones and leaves out a portion. The sample lists 10,000 or so clones; approximately 80% were seen once. Sequenced input: FFPE minimally invasive lung adenocarcinoma tissue. All receptors come from a person in their 70s with lung adenocarcinoma. Some clones in this sample may be carry-over from other donors' samples.

This chain links TRBV6-5 with TRBJ1-2; D gene unclear. CDR3 length equals 13 residues. Trimming took 7 bases from V and 3 from J, leaving 12 bases between them. CDR1 is MNHEY, CDR2 SVGAGI, per germline. The CDR3 region is CASMKGRYYGYTF. In DNA, the CDR3 is TGTGCCAGCATGAAGGGTCGATACTATGGCTACACCTTC.

The sample holds one count of this clone. The chain recombines TRBV19 with TRBJ2-6; D might be TRBD1 or TRBD2, each matching 5 bases. CDR1 and CDR2 from the germline V gene are LNHDA and SQIVND (reference sequence). This CDR3 spans 16 amino acids. V lost 5 bases and J lost 0, with 11 bases in between. The CDR3 is CASSPQGTSGANVLTF. The CDR3 DNA reads as TGTGCCAGTAGTCCCCAAGGGACCTCTGGGGCCAACGTCCTGACTTTC.

The chain employs TRBV4-1 and TRBJ1-2, with TRBD1 identical over 7 bases. The CDR3 has 15 residues. The germline V gene encodes CDR1 MGHRA and CDR2 YSYEKL. The trim removed 0 bases at V and 3 bases at J, leaving 4 bases unmatched. The CDR3 sequence: CASSQDGGGYYGYTF. The CDR3 DNA reads TGCGCCAGCAGCCAAGATGGAGGGGGCTACTATGGCTACACCTTC.

The chain has TRBV6-1 and TRBJ2-5; possible D gene TRBD2, 5 bases. Trimming took off 4 bases at V and 2 bases at J, with 11 bases between the two ends. CDR3 size: 14 residues. CDR1 is MNHNS and CDR2 is SASEGT in the germline V gene. CDR3 sequence: CASSVGLGQETQYF. In DNA, the CDR3 is TGTGCCAGCAGTGTTGGACTTGGGCAAGAGACCCAGTACTTC.

The chain has TRBV29-1 and TRBJ1-1; D ambiguous. V was trimmed by 5 bases and J by 6 bases, leaving 10 bases between them. CDR3 length: 11 residues. Germline V gene data show CDR1 as SQVTM and CDR2 as ANQGSEA. Written as DNA, the CDR3 is TGCAGCGTTAGGGAGAGAGCTGAAGCTTTCTTT. Protein: CSVRERAEAFF.

CDR3 amino acids: CSVGGKASGGTDTQYF. The CDR3 DNA is TGCAGCGTTGGGGGAAAGGCTAGCGGGGGCACAGATACGCAGTATTTT. The J gene is TRBJ2-3, the V gene TRBV29-1; 9 nucleotides agree with TRBD2. Germline V gives CDR1 SQVTM, CDR2 ANQGSEA. The CDR3 loop spans 16 amino acids. With V trimmed by 4 bases and J by 1 base, 9 bases remained unmatched.

This clone was detected once. The chain employs TRBV15 and TRBJ2-5, with D maybe TRBD1 (5 bases). The germline gives CDR1 LNHNV, CDR2 YYDKDF (reference sequence). The CDR3 is 14 residues long. V was shortened by 1 base and J by 3 bases, with 9 bases between the two germline ends. The CDR3 loop reads CATSRVDRKETQYF. The CDR3 DNA sequence: TGTGCCACCAGCAGAGTTGACAGAAAAGAGACCCAGTACTTC.

The V gene is TRBV5-6, the J gene TRBJ2-5; weak D call: TRBD2 (6 bases). Germline CDR1 reads SGHDT; CDR2 reads YYEEEE. CDR3 size: 14 residues. Trimming removed 5 bases at V and 1 base at J, with 12 bases between. CDR3 in amino acids: CASSRGTLQETQYF. The CDR3 DNA is TGTGCCAGCAGTCGGGGGACTCTCCAAGAGACCCAGTACTTC.

J is TRBJ2-7 and V is TRBV2, with a possible D match to TRBD1 (5 bases). CDR1 is SNHLY and CDR2 is FYNNEI in the germline V gene. The V gene lost 4 bases and the J gene lost 5 bases, with 15 bases spanning the gap. This CDR3 is 14 amino acids long. Here the CDR3 DNA reads TGTGCCAGCAGTGTAACCAGACAGCTGCACGAGCAGTACTTC. Translating gives CASSVTRQLHEQYF.

The chain links TRBV29-1 to TRBJ1-3; D might be TRBD1 (6 bases). This CDR3 has 13 amino acids. The V and J ends lost 7 bases and 2 bases respectively, with 12 bases between them. CDR1 and CDR2 (germline): SQVTM, ANQGSEA. CDR3 loop: CSADQGTGNTIYF. The CDR3 DNA sequence: TGCAGCGCCGATCAGGGGACTGGAAACACCATATATTTT.

This clone was picked up one time. The chain has TRBV30 and TRBJ2-4; D is tentatively TRBD1 or TRBD2 (5 bases each). This CDR3 is 13 amino acids long. The germline V and J ends were trimmed by 2 bases and 5 bases, with 10 bases remaining between them. CDR1 and CDR2 (germline): GTSNPN, SVGIG (reference sequence). The CDR3 spells CAWSLQGQNIQYF. The CDR3 DNA is TGTGCCTGGAGTCTCCAGGGACAAAACATTCAGTACTTC.

The chain employs TRBV28 and TRBJ1-1; D is ambiguous. CDR1 MDHEN and CDR2 SYDVKM come from the germline V gene. The CDR3 sequence is 12 residues long. Trimming left V 3 bases short and J 4 bases short, with 6 bases between. The CDR3 nucleotides are TGTGCCAGCAGTTTGCCTGGCACTGAAGCTTTCTTT. Translation gives CASSLPGTEAFF.

The chain has TRBV4-2 and TRBJ1-4, with D perhaps matching TRBD1 (6 bases). V lost 0 bases, J lost 7 bases, and 12 bases lay in between. Per germline, CDR1 LGHNA and CDR2 YNFKEQ. The CDR3 contains 15 residues. The CDR3 nucleotides are TGTGCCAGCAGCCAAGATGGTTCCAGGGGTGAAAAACTGTTTTTT. As protein: CASSQDGSRGEKLFF.

V and J are TRBV15 and TRBJ1-2; D not resolved. CDR3 length: 14 amino acids. The germline V gene has CDR1 LNHNV and CDR2 YYDKDF (reference sequence). Trimming took off 0 bases at V and 5 bases at J, with 10 bases between the two ends. For the CDR3, the DNA is TGTGCCACCAGCAGAGACCTCATGACGTATGGCTACACCTTC. Residues: CATSRDLMTYGYTF. The whole variable domain, filled in from reference TRBV15 and TRBJ1-2, reads DAMVIQNPRYQVTQFGKPVTLSCSQTLNHNVMYWYQQKSSQAPKLLFHYYDKDFNNEADTPDNFQSRRPNTSFCFLDIRSPGLGDTAMYLCATSRDLMTYGYTFGSGTRLTVV.

The rearrangement uses TRBV5-6 and TRBJ2-7, with TRBD1 matching over 7 bases. V lost 1 base to trimming and J lost 1 base; unmatched junction nucleotides: 5. There are 15 residues in the CDR3. The germline gives CDR1 SGHDT, CDR2 YYEEEE. The CDR3 coding sequence is TGTGCCAGCAGCTTGTTCGCAGGGGGTTCCTACGAGCAGTACTTC. It encodes CASSLFAGGSYEQYF.

This chain joins TRBV5-6 and TRBJ1-1; D ambiguous. V was cut by 4 bases and J by 6 bases, with 16 bases left in between. The CDR3 extends over 14 amino acids. The germline CDR1 and CDR2 sequences are SGHDT and YYEEEE. The CDR3, as DNA: TGTGCCAGCAGCCGGCGCGGGGTTGGTGCTGAAGCTTTCTTT. This gives the protein CASSRRGVGAEAFF.

This chain links TRBV6-1 with TRBJ1-6, with TRBD1 as a possible D gene (6 bases). CDR1 is MNHNS, CDR2 SASEGT, per germline. The CDR3 contains 15 residues. V lost 3 bases to trimming and J lost 7 bases, with 13 bases between them. The CDR3 bases are TGTGCCAGCAGTGACCGGACAGCTTGGAATTCACCCCTCCACTTT. Its protein is CASSDRTAWNSPLHF.

V is TRBV4-2 and J is TRBJ2-1; 11 bases line up with TRBD2. The V gene end was trimmed by 3 bases and the J gene end by 4 bases; junction bases not matched to a gene: 2. CDR1 and CDR2 (germline): LGHNA, YNFKEQ. The CDR3 spans 15 residues. The CDR3 DNA follows: TGTGCCAGCAGCCAGGGACTAGCGGATTACAATGAGCAGTTCTTC. Residues: CASSQGLADYNEQFF.

The rearrangement joins TRBV19 to TRBJ2-5, with D perhaps given as TRBD1 or TRBD2 (6 bases each). CDR3 length: 15 residues. Trimming cost V 6 bases and J 4 bases, with 18 bases left between them. Per germline, CDR1 LNHDA and CDR2 SQIVND (reference sequence). CDR3 DNA: TGTGCCAGTAGAGTGGGGGGCACTGACCTAGAGACCCAGTACTTC. It translates to CASRVGGTDLETQYF.

This clone has more than one count but fewer than ten. Other DNA sequences in this specimen translate into the identical CDR3. The chain links TRBV7-9 to TRBJ1-3; 8 bases are a match to TRBD1. CDR3 length: 15 residues. The J segment lost 4 bases and the V segment lost 6 bases, leaving 8 bases of the junction unmatched. CDR1 and CDR2 from the germline V gene are SEHNR and FQNEAQ (reference sequence). This CDR3 reads CASSVDRERGNTIYF. CDR3 in DNA: TGTGCCAGCAGTGTGGACAGGGAACGGGGAAACACCATATATTTT. The entire variable domain, with the rest obtained from reference TRBV7-9 and TRBJ1-3, is as follows: DTGVSQNPRHKITKRGQNVTFRCDPISEHNRLYWYRQTLGQGPEFLTYFQNEAQLEKSRLLSDRFSAERPKGSFSTLEIQRTEQGDSAMYLCASSVDRERGNTIYFGEGSWLTVV.

This clone showed up just once. V is TRBV2 and J is TRBJ2-1; 8 bases are a match to TRBD1. V lost 6 bases and J lost 2; bases outside the gene matches: 9. Germline CDR1 reads SNHLY; CDR2 reads FYNNEI. The CDR3 covers 16 residues. The CDR3 reads CASSLRPGQAYNEQFF. Written as DNA, the CDR3 is TGTGCCAGCAGCTTACGACCGGGACAGGCCTACAATGAGCAGTTCTTC.

This chain links TRBV4-1 with TRBJ2-1; D may be TRBD1 (6 bases). This CDR3 has 15 amino acids. From germline, CDR1 is MGHRA and CDR2 YSYEKL. Trimming took 1 base from V and 6 from J, leaving 13 bases between them. CDR3 loop: CASSQVQQGINEQFF. In DNA, the CDR3 is TGCGCCAGCAGCCAAGTTCAACAGGGTATCAATGAGCAGTTCTTC.

This clone was counted a few times. The chain carries TRBV6-5 and TRBJ2-1; 14 bases match TRBD2. This CDR3 comprises 15 residues. Germline loops: CDR1 MNHEY, CDR2 SVGAGI. V lost 7 bases to trimming and J lost 12 bases; unmatched junction nucleotides: 11. The CDR3 DNA reads as TGTGCCAGCACAGGGACTAGCGGGGGCCCCGGGGGGCAGTTCTTC. It encodes CASTGTSGGPGGQFF.

J is TRBJ1-6 and V is TRBV5-6; no clear D. The CDR3 is 15 amino acids. Germline-derived CDR1 and CDR2 are SGHDT and YYEEEE. Trimming removed 4 bases from V and 9 bases from J, with 17 bases in between. CDR3 DNA sequence: TGTGCCAGCAGCCAGTACGGGGATCGCGGTTCACCCCTCCACTTT. Protein: CASSQYGDRGSPLHF.

This clone was counted a few times. The rearrangement joins TRBV4-2 to TRBJ2-3; 7 bases align to TRBD1. The CDR3 has 16 residues. CDR1 is LGHNA and CDR2 is YNFKEQ in the germline V gene. Unmatched junction bases numbered 7, after V lost 0 bases and J lost 4 bases. CDR3 sequence reads: CASSQDQAQGADTQYF. CDR3 DNA sequence: TGTGCCAGCAGCCAAGATCAGGCCCAGGGGGCAGATACGCAGTATTTT.

This chain connects TRBV19 to TRBJ2-7, with TRBD2 as a possible D gene (6 bases). The germline V and J ends were trimmed by 5 bases and 3 bases, with 14 bases remaining between them. The CDR3 is made up of 14 amino acids. Looked up from germline, CDR1 is LNHDA and CDR2 is SQIVND (reference sequence). The chain's CDR3 is CASSRGVGSYEQYF. The CDR3 coding sequence is TGTGCCAGTAGTCGCGGGGTCGGCAGCTACGAGCAGTACTTC.

The chain recombines TRBV19 with TRBJ1-1; the match to TRBD1 covers 10 bases. After removal of 6 bases from V and 1 base from J, the junction contained 2 bases not matched to a gene. The CDR3 spans 14 residues. CDR1 and CDR2 (germline): LNHDA, SQIVND (reference sequence). CDR3 bases: TGTGCCAGTAGGGGACAGGGGTGGAACACTGAAGCTTTCTTT. Its protein product is CASRGQGWNTEAFF.